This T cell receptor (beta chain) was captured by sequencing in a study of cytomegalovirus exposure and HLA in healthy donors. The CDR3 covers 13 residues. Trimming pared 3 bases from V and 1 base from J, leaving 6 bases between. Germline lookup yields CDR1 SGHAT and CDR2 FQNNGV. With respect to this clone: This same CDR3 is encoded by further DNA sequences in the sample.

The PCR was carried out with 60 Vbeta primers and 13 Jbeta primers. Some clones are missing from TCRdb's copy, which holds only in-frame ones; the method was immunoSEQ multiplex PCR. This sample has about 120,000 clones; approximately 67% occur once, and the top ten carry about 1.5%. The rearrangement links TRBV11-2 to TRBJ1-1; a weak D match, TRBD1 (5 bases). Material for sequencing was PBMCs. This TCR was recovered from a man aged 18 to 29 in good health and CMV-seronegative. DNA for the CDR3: TGTGCCAGCAGCTTCCAGGGGAACACTGAAGCTTTCTTT. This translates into CASSFQGNTEAFF.